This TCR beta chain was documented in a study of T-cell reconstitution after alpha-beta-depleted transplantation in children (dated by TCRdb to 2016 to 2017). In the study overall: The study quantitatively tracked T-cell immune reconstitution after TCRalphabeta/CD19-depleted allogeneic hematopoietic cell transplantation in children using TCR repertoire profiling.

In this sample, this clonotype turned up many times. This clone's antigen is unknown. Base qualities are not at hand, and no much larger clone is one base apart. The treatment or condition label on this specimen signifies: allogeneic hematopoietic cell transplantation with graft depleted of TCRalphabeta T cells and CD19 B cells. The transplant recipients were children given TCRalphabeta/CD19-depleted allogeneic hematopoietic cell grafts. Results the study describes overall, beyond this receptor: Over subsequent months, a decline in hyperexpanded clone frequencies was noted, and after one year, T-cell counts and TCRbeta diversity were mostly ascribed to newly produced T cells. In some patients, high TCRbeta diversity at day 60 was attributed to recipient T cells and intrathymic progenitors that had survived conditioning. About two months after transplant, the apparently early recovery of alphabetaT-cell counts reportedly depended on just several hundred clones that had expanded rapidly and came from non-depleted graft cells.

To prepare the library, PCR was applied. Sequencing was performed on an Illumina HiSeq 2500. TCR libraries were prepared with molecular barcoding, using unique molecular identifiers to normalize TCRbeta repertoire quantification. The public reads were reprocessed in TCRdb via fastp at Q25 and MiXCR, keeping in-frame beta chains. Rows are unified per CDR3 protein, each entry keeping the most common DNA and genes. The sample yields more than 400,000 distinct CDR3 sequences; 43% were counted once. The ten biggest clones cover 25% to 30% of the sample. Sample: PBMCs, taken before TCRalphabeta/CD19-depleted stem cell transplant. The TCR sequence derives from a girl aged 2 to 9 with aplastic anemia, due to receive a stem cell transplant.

The CDR3 has the sequence CASSVGQPNTEAFF. The DNA sequence is as follows: TGCGCCAGCAGCGTGGGGCAGCCGAACACTGAAGCTTTCTTT. The sequence is built from TRBV5-1 and TRBJ1-1, and the D gene may be TRBD1, 5 bases matching. V lost 4 bases and J lost 1 base; the stretch between them is 11 bases long. The CDR3 starts with the cysteine, ends with the phenylalanine, and has 14 residues. The DNA shown is the 42-base CDR3, in frame from base 1. Based on the germline V gene, the CDR1 and CDR2 sequences are SGHRS and YFSETQ.